The 10 T cell receptor beta chains in this list originate from one sample, sequenced in a study of blood T cell repertoires in COVID-19. The table came from immunoSEQ multiplex PCR; TCRdb's copy has only in-frame clones and leaves some out. The sample holds 200,000 to 250,000 clones; about 86% are singletons and the top ten take 1.5%. Source material: peripheral blood. Receptors were obtained from a young man with active or convalescent COVID-19.

The count of this clone is one. The chain combines TRBV10-3 with TRBJ2-1; 7 nucleotides agree with TRBD1. The junction had 6 bases not matched to a gene; V was cut back by 6 bases and J by 10 bases. In germline, CDR1 is ENHRY, CDR2 SYGVKD. This CDR3 has 12 amino acids. As DNA, the CDR3 is TGTGCCATCAGGATTACAGGGGCCGAGCAGTTCTTC. Encoded protein: CAIRITGAEQFF.

This chain connects TRBV6-5 to TRBJ2-7; 10 bases fit TRBD2. With 5 bases clipped from V and 4 bases from J, the junction kept 5 bases outside the gene matches. The CDR3 has 14 amino acids. Germline loops: CDR1 MNHEY, CDR2 SVGAGI. The DNA for the CDR3 is TGTGCCAGCAGTCACACTAGCGGGGAATACGAGCAGTACTTC. This gives the protein CASSHTSGEYEQYF.

The chain recombines TRBV27 with TRBJ2-7; D might be TRBD2 (6 bases). This CDR3 has 15 amino acids. CDR1 and CDR2 (germline): MNHEY, SMNVEV (reference sequence). V gave up 3 bases and J gave up 0 bases, with 12 bases separating them. The CDR3 is CASSFFGRSSYEQYF. The CDR3 bases are TGTGCCAGCAGTTTCTTTGGGAGGAGCTCCTACGAGCAGTACTTC.

The chain recombines TRBV10-1 with TRBJ2-1, with D unresolved. V was cut by 0 bases and J by 10 bases, with 13 bases left in between. The germline V gene has CDR1 WNHNN and CDR2 SYGVQD (reference sequence). This CDR3 is 14 amino acids long. CDR3 coding DNA: TGCGCCAGCAGTGAGTCGTCGGCTAGTGGGGAGCAGTTCTTC. It translates to CASSESSASGEQFF.

This clone was seen only a few times. The chain carries TRBV3-1 (or the pseudogene TRBV3-2) and TRBJ2-7, with 10 bases fitting TRBD2. V trimming: 0 bases; J trimming: 4 bases; junction bases outside the gene matches: 6. The CDR3 spans 16 residues. Germline assignment: CDR1 LGHDT and CDR2 YNNKEL (reference sequence). The chain's CDR3 is CASSQDVKAGGYEQYF. CDR3 bases: TGTGCCAGCAGCCAAGATGTAAAAGCGGGGGGGTACGAGCAGTACTTC.

V gene TRBV7-8 combines with J gene TRBJ1-5; 8 nucleotides agree with TRBD1. Germline-derived CDR1 and CDR2 are SGHVS and FQNEAQ. This CDR3 region has 16 residues. V gave up 5 bases and J gave up 0 bases; unmatched junction bases: 6. The CDR3 sequence is CASSPRQGTSNQPQHF. CDR3 nucleotides: TGTGCCAGCAGCCCAAGACAGGGGACTAGCAATCAGCCCCAGCATTTT.

The chain uses TRBV5-1 and TRBJ2-5, with 7 positions matching TRBD2. Germline CDR1 is SGHRS and CDR2 is YFSETQ. The length of the CDR3 is 16 residues. V lost 2 bases, J lost 4 bases, and 11 bases stayed unmatched. CDR3 DNA: TGCGCCAGCAGCTTTGGCGGGAGATCAGTGGGAGAGACCCAGTACTTC. Encoded protein: CASSFGGRSVGETQYF.

J is TRBJ1-6 and V is TRBV20-1, with D uncertain. The CDR3 is made up of 13 amino acids. Germline V CDR1 and CDR2: DFQATT, SNEGSKA (reference sequence). V was clipped by 3 bases and J by 6 bases, with 9 bases between them. CDR3 residues: CSASLRFNSPLHF. In nucleotides, the CDR3 is TGCAGTGCTAGTCTCAGATTTAATTCACCCCTCCACTTT.

With respect to this clone: The same CDR3 arises from other DNA sequences in this sample as well. The rearrangement joins TRBV6-2 or TRBV6-3 to TRBJ1-2; a possible D gene is TRBD1 (6 bases). V was clipped by 9 bases and J by 3 bases, with 14 bases between them. Germline V gene data show CDR1 as MNHEY and CDR2 as SVGEGT. This CDR3 contains 13 residues. DNA of the CDR3: TGTGCCAGTAGCCTCGGACAGTACTATGGCTACACCTTC. Encoded protein: CASSLGQYYGYTF.

V and J are TRBV5-1 and TRBJ2-2, with TRBD1 identical over 7 bases. Looked up from germline, CDR1 is SGHRS and CDR2 is YFSETQ. This CDR3 region has 14 residues. With 4 bases clipped from V and 7 bases from J, the junction kept 7 bases outside the gene matches. CDR3 in amino acids: CASSAQGVGGELFF. Here the CDR3 DNA reads TGCGCCAGCAGCGCCCAGGGGGTGGGCGGGGAGCTGTTTTTT.